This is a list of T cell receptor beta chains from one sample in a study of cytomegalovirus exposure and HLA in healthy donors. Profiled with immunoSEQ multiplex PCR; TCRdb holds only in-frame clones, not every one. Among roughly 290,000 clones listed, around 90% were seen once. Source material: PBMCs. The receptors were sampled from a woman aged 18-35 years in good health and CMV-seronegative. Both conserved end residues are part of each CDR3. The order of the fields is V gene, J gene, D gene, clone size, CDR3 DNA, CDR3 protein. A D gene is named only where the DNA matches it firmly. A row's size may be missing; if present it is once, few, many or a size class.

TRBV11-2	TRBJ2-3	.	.	TGTGCCAGCAGCTTAGGTGTGGGATGGGGGGGCCTTCTCACAGATACGCAGTATTTT	CASSLGVGWGGLLTDTQYF
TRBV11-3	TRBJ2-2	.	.	TGTGCCAGCAACCCATTGTGCGGGGCCTATATTAACACCGGGGAGCTGTTTTTT	CASNPLCGAYINTGELFF
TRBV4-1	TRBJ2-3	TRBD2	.	TGCGCCAGCAGCCAAATCCTGCGGGGGTTGGGACGGATGCAGTATTTT	CASSQILRGLGRMQYF
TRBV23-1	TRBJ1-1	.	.	TGCGCCAGCAGTCAATCAGATTCGGAGGGAGTTGCTTTCTTT	CASSQSDSEGVAFF
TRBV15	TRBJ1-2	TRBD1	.	TGTGCCACCAGCAGCTCGACAGGGGTCTATGGCTACACCTTC	CATSSSTGVYGYTF
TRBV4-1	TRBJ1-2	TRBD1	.	TGCGCCAGCAGCCTGGACAGGGCGGGAGGCTACACCTTC	CASSLDRAGGYTF
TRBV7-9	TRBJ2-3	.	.	TGTGCCAGCAGCTTAGGTCCGCAGGGCGCGGATACGCAGTATTTT	CASSLGPQGADTQYF
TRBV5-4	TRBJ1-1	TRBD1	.	TGTGCCAGCAGCCCGCCGGGGACAGGGCGGAACACTGAAGCTTTCTTT	CASSPPGTGRNTEAFF
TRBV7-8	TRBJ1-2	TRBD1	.	TGTGCCAGCAGCGGGACAGGGAACTATGGCTACACCTTC	CASSGTGNYGYTF
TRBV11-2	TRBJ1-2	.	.	TGTGCCAGCAGCGGCGACAGGTTGGGGGACTATGGCTACACCTTC	CASSGDRLGDYGYTF
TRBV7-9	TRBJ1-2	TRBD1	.	TGTGCCAGCAGCTTAGGGATCGGACAGGGGAAGAATGGCTACACCTTC	CASSLGIGQGKNGYTF
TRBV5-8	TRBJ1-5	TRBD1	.	TGTGCCAGCAGCTTGGTGAGGGGACAGCCCTACAATCAGCCCCAGCATTTT	CASSLVRGQPYNQPQHF
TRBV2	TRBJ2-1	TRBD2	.	TGTGCCAGCAGTCAACTAGCGGGGGGGCCGGGTGAGCAGTTCTTC	CASSQLAGGPGEQFF
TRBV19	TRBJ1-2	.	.	TGTGCCAGTAGTATCGGGTTTAACTATGGCTACACCTTC	CASSIGFNYGYTF
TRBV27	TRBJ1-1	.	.	TGTGCCAGCAGCAACGGCCCGTTCGGGATCACTGAAGCTTTCTTT	CASSNGPFGITEAFF
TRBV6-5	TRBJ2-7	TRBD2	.	TGTGCCAGCCGACTTAGCGGGCCCCTTCGATACGAGCAGTACTTC	CASRLSGPLRYEQYF
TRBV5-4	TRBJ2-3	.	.	TGTGCCAGCAGCCTAGCGTCTAGCACAGATACGCAGTATTTT	CASSLASSTDTQYF
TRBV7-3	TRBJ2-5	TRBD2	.	TGTGCCAGCAGCTCGCGGGGGGACCAAGAGACCCAGTACTTC	CASSSRGDQETQYF
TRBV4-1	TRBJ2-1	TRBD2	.	TGCGCCAGCGGGTATAGCGGGGGGGCCAATGAGCAGTTCTTC	CASGYSGGANEQFF
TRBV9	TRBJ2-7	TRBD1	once	TGTGCCAGCAGCGGGACAGGAACCTACGAGCAGTACTTC	CASSGTGTYEQYF
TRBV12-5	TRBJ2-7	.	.	TGTGCTAGTGGTTTGGTATCGGGGGTCTACGAGCAGTACTTC	CASGLVSGVYEQYF
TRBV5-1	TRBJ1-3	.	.	TGCGCCAGCAGCTTGGCGGGATCCAGCTCTGGAAACACCATATATTTT	CASSLAGSSSGNTIYF
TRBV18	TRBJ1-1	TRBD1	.	TGTGCCAGCTCACCCTCGACAGGGCCAAACACTGAAGCTTTCTTT	CASSPSTGPNTEAFF
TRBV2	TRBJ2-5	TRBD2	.	TGTGCCAGCAGGGATCCAAGCGGGGCAGAGACCCAGTACTTC	CASRDPSGAETQYF
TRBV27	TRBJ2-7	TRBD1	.	TGTGCCAGCAGTTTGCGGACAGGGAGGTCCTACGAGCAGTACTTC	CASSLRTGRSYEQYF
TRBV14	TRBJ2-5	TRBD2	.	TGTGCCAGCAGCCAAGATCGCGGGGGGGCCAAAGAGACCCAGTACTTC	CASSQDRGGAKETQYF
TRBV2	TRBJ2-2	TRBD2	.	TGTGCCAGCTCTAGCGGGGCGAACACCGGGGAGCTGTTTTTT	CASSSGANTGELFF
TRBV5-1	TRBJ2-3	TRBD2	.	TGCGCCAGCTTCATCACGGGAGGAGATACGCAGTATTTT	CASFITGGDTQYF
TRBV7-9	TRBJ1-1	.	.	TGTGCCAGTGACCCAGGGTCTCTCACTGAAGCTTTCTTT	CASDPGSLTEAFF
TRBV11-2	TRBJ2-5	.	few	TGTGCCAGCAGCCTTGCGGGGATGGAGACCCAGTACTTC	CASSLAGMETQYF
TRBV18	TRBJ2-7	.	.	TGTGCCAGCTCACCCCCCTGGGGCGGCGCCTACGAGCAGTACTTC	CASSPPWGGAYEQYF
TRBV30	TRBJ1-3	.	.	TGTGCCTGGATCCACGGCTCTGGAAACACCATATATTTT	CAWIHGSGNTIYF
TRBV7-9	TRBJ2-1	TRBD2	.	TGTGCCAGCAGCTTGTTTACTAGCGGGGGGCTTAATGAGCAGTTCTTC	CASSLFTSGGLNEQFF
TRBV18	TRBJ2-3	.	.	TGTGCCAGCTCACCAGATAGCTCGGGTTGGAACGAGTATTTT	CASSPDSSGWNEYF
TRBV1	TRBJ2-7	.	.	TGCACCAGCAGCCAAGCCAGGGTGACTAGCGGGGGGCCGAGCTCCTACGAGCAGTACTTC	CTSSQARVTSGGPSSYEQYF
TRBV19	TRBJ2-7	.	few	TGTGCCAGTAGTATCGGCACTAGCTCCTACGAGCAGTACTTC	CASSIGTSSYEQYF
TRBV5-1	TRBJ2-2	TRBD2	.	TGCGCCAGCAGCACGTATGGGGGGGACACCGGGGAGCTGTTTTTT	CASSTYGGDTGELFF
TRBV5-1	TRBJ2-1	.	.	TGCGCCAGCAGCTTCCGGGGTGCGGACAATGAGCAGTTCTTC	CASSFRGADNEQFF
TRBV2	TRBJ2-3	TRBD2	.	TGTGCCAGCACAAAAGACCGGACTAGACCAGATACGCAGTATTTT	CASTKDRTRPDTQYF